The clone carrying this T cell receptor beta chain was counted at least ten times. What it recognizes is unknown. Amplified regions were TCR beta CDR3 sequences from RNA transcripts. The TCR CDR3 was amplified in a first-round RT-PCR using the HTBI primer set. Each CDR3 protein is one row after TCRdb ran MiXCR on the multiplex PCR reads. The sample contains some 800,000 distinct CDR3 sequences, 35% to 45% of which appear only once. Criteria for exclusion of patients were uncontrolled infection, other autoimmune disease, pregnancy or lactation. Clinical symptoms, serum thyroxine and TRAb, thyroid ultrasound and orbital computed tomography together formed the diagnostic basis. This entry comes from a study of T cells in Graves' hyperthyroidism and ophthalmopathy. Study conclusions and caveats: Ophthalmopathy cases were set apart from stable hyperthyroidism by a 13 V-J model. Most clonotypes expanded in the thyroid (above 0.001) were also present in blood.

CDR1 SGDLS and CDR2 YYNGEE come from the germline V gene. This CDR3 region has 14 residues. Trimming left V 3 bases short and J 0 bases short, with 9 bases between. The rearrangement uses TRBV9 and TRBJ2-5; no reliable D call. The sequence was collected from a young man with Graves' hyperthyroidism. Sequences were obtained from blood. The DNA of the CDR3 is TGTGCCAGCAGCGCCCGTCCTAACCAAGAGACCCAGTACTTC. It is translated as CASSARPNQETQYF.